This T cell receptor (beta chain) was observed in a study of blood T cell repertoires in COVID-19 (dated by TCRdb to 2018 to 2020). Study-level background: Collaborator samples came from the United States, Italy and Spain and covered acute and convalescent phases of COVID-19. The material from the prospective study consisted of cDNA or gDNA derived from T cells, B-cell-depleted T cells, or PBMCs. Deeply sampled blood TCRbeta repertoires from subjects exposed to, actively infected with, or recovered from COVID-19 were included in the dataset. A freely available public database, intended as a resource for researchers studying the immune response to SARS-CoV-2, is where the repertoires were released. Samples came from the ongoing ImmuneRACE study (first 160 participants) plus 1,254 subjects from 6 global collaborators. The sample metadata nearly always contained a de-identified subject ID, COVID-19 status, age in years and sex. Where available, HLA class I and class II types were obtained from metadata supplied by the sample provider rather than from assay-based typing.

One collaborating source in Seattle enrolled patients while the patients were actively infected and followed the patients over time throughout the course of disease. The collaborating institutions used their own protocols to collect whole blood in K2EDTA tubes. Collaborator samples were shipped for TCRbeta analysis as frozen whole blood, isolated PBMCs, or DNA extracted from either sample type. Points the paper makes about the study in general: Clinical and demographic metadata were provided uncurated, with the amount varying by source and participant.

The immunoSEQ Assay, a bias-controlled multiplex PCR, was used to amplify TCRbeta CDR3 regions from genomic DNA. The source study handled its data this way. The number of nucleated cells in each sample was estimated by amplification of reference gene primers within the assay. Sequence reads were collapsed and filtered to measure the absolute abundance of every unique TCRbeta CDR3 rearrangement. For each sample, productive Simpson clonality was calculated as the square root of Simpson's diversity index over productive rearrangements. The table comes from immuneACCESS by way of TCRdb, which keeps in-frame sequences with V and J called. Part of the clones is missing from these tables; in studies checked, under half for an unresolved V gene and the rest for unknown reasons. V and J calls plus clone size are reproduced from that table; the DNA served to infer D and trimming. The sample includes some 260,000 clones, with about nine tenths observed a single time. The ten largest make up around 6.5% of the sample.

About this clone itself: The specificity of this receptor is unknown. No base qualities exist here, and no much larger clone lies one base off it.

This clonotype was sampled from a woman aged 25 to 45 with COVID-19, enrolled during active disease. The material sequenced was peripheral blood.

Read as DNA, the sequence is TGTGCCAGCAGCTTCCGCGGGAGGACGTACCAAGAGACCCAGTACTTC. Translated, it gives CASSFRGRTYQETQYF. The chain joins TRBV11-2 to TRBJ2-5; the junction holds 8 bases that match TRBD2. CDR1 and CDR2, looked up from the germline V gene, are SGHAT and FQNNGV. From the cysteine up to the phenylalanine, the CDR3 has a length of 16 residues. CDR3 DNA is the only sequence kept; it has 48 bases, read in frame from the first base. V loses 3 bases at its end and J loses 0 bases; junction bases beyond the gene matches: 6.